A selection of T cell receptor beta chains follows, all from one sample in a study of T cells after yellow fever vaccination. Via MiXCR, TCRdb re-called the 5' RACE reads, giving one row per CDR3 protein. The sample lists approximately 610,000 distinct CDR3 sequences; about 15% were seen once. Here the sequenced sample was PBMCs, taken around 5 days after the first yellow fever vaccination. All receptors come from a man in his late teens or twenties who received the YFV17D yellow fever vaccine. The conserved cysteine and the conserved F or W are not part of the CDR3 here. The order of the fields is D gene, V gene, J gene, clone size, CDR3 protein. A D gene is named only where the DNA matches it firmly. Size is omitted from some rows. Given values are once, few, many or a class for expanded clones.

D: TRBD1; V: TRBV19; J: TRBJ2-2; size: -; CDR3: ASPLGTGLQSYTGELF
D: -; V: TRBV6-1; J: TRBJ2-5; size: few; CDR3: ASSEDLRTQY
D: -; V: TRBV7-2; J: TRBJ2-6; size: few; CDR3: ASSFNMEANVLT
D: -; V: TRBV19; J: TRBJ2-7; size: -; CDR3: ASSIRDAWYEQY
D: -; V: TRBV5-1; J: TRBJ2-7; size: many; CDR3: ASSLGGGYEQY
D: TRBD2; V: TRBV7-3; J: TRBJ2-1; size: few; CDR3: ASSLTGASGGRGEQF
D: -; V: TRBV7-9; J: TRBJ2-2; size: few; CDR3: ASSLVAVASGELF
D: -; V: TRBV7-2; J: TRBJ1-6; size: many; CDR3: ASSSYNSPLH
D: -; V: TRBV7-3; J: TRBJ2-5; size: -; CDR3: ASSSTTGAETQY
D: -; V: TRBV4-3; J: TRBJ1-1; size: many; CDR3: ASSQVPRGETEAF
D: TRBD1; V: TRBV3-1; J: TRBJ1-6; size: -; CDR3: ASSHGTENSPLH
D: -; V: TRBV4-3; J: TRBJ1-2; size: -; CDR3: ASSQAQGLGYT
D: -; V: TRBV11-2; J: TRBJ2-3; size: -; CDR3: ASQQGLFSGHKLNTQY
D: -; V: TRBV5-1; J: TRBJ2-1; size: -; CDR3: ASSPGQSGVHEQF
D: -; V: TRBV28; J: TRBJ1-6; size: -; CDR3: ASRAWQGSYNSPLH
D: -; V: TRBV4-2; J: TRBJ2-1; size: many; CDR3: ASRVRTGEQF
D: TRBD1; V: TRBV4-1; J: TRBJ2-7; size: -; CDR3: ASSLRQGVSHEQY
D: TRBD1; V: TRBV6-2/TRBV6-3; J: TRBJ2-7; size: -; CDR3: ASSYWGQGPYEQY
D: -; V: TRBV7-9; J: TRBJ2-3; size: -; CDR3: ASSLALRATDTQY
D: -; V: TRBV27; J: TRBJ1-5; size: few; CDR3: ASSSDRDNQPQH
D: -; V: TRBV7-9; J: TRBJ2-2; size: many; CDR3: ASSPTGELF
D: -; V: TRBV12-3/TRBV12-4; J: TRBJ2-1; size: -; CDR3: ASSTDYNEQF
D: TRBD1; V: TRBV23-1; J: TRBJ2-3; size: once; CDR3: ASSPRDREEDTQY
D: TRBD1; V: TRBV5-1; J: TRBJ2-4; size: -; CDR3: ASSMDRAEGIQY
D: -; V: TRBV7-2; J: TRBJ1-1; size: -; CDR3: ASSFSPQGPYEAF
D: -; V: TRBV20-1; J: TRBJ1-1; size: few; CDR3: SQGTYTEAF
D: TRBD1; V: TRBV7-2; J: TRBJ2-7; size: -; CDR3: ASSSQTGVTYEQY
D: TRBD2; V: TRBV29-1; J: TRBJ2-2; size: -; CDR3: SVGGGANTGELF
D: -; V: TRBV29-1; J: TRBJ1-2; size: -; CDR3: SVEDLMLGYGYT
D: -; V: TRBV28; J: TRBJ1-5; size: -; CDR3: ASRGGVRSNQPQH
D: TRBD1; V: TRBV20-1; J: TRBJ1-2; size: -; CDR3: SARPGQGFGAYGYT
D: -; V: TRBV20-1; J: TRBJ2-3; size: few; CDR3: SAFLGGTDTQY
D: -; V: TRBV7-9; J: TRBJ1-1; size: few; CDR3: ASSSHPLVNTEAF
D: -; V: TRBV18; J: TRBJ1-5; size: few; CDR3: ASSPSGAASNQPQH
D: TRBD1; V: TRBV6-1; J: TRBJ1-1; size: -; CDR3: ASGGQGTALGTEAF
D: -; V: TRBV12-3/TRBV12-4; J: TRBJ1-1; size: few; CDR3: ASSSLRLLNTEAF
D: TRBD1; V: TRBV25-1; J: TRBJ1-2; size: many; CDR3: ASSDGDSTGGIRGYT
D: TRBD1; V: TRBV5-1; J: TRBJ1-6; size: -; CDR3: ASSLEGAFSSPLH
D: -; V: TRBV7-8; J: TRBJ2-3; size: -; CDR3: ASSQPPPLEADTQY
D: TRBD1; V: TRBV28; J: TRBJ1-5; size: -; CDR3: ASSSPGQGAFGNQPQH
D: TRBD1; V: TRBV28; J: TRBJ2-5; size: -; CDR3: ASSSVGQGVQTQY
D: TRBD1; V: TRBV29-1; J: TRBJ2-1; size: few; CDR3: SGDRGMNEQF
D: -; V: TRBV29-1; J: TRBJ1-1; size: few; CDR3: SVVAREAF
D: -; V: TRBV7-2; J: TRBJ2-3; size: -; CDR3: ASSLEVGRNTQY
D: TRBD2; V: TRBV6-5; J: TRBJ2-1; size: few; CDR3: ASSYSAGGNNEQF
D: -; V: TRBV5-5; J: TRBJ2-2; size: -; CDR3: ASSPSSPGRMNTGELF
D: -; V: TRBV18; J: TRBJ2-5; size: -; CDR3: ASSTERETQY
D: TRBD1; V: TRBV11-2; J: TRBJ2-7; size: -; CDR3: ASSSLSIRGTGDSVYEQY
D: TRBD2; V: TRBV5-1; J: TRBJ2-7; size: few; CDR3: ASSLKTGGPGEQY
D: -; V: TRBV7-2; J: TRBJ1-2; size: few; CDR3: ASSLDPGGSRT
D: -; V: TRBV27; J: TRBJ2-7; size: -; CDR3: ASRTAEYEQY
D: -; V: TRBV15; J: TRBJ1-2; size: few; CDR3: ATSRVPWGGHGYT
D: -; V: TRBV7-6; J: TRBJ2-7; size: few; CDR3: ASSRLTGLESAYEQY
D: -; V: TRBV7-9; J: TRBJ1-1; size: many; CDR3: ASSLAPGGAEAF
D: -; V: TRBV21-1; J: TRBJ2-2; size: few; CDR3: ASSWGAQGQATGELF
D: TRBD2; V: TRBV20-1; J: TRBJ2-1; size: -; CDR3: SVSGLAGGDEQF
D: TRBD2; V: TRBV6-2/TRBV6-3; J: TRBJ2-5; size: -; CDR3: ASSSSGGRETQY